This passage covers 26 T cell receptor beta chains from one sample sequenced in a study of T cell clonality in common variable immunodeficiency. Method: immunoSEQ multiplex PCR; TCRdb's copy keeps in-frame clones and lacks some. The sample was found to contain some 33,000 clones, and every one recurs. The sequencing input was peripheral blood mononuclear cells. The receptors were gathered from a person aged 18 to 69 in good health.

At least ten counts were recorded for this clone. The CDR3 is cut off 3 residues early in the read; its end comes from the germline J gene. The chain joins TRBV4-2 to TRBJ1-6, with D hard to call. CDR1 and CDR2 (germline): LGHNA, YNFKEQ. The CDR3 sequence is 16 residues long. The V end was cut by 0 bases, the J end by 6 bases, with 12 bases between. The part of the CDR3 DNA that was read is TGTGCCAGCAGCCAAGATCCGGGGAGGAGTAATTCACCC. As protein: CASSQDPGRSNSP. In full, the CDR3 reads CASSQDPGRSNSPLHF.

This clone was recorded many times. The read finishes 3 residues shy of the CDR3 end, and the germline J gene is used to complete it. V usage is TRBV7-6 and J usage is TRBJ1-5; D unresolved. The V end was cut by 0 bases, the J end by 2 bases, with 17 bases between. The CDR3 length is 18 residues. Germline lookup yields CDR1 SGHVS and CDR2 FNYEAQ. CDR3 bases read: TGTGCCAGCAGCTTAGCGGTTGGCCGAGACTCCGGCAATCAGCCC. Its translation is CASSLAVGRDSGNQP. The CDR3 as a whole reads CASSLAVGRDSGNQPQHF.

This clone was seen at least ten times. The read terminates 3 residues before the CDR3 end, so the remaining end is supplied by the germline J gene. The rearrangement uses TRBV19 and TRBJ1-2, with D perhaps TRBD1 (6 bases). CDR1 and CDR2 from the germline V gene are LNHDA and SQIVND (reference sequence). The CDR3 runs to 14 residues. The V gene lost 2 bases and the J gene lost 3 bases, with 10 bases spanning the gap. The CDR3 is CASSIKTGDYGYTF. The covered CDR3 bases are TGTGCCAGTAGTATAAAGACAGGAGACTATGGC.

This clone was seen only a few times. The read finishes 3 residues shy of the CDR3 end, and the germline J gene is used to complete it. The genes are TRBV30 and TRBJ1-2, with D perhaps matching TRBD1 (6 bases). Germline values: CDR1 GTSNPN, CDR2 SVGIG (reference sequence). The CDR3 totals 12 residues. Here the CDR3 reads CAWSVAGVDYTF. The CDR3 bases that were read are TGTGCCTGGAGTGTGGCAGGGGTGGAC.

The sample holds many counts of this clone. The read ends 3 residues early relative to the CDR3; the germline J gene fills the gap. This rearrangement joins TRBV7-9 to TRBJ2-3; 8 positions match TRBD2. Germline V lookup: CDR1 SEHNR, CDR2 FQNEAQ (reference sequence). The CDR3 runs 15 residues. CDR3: CASSFLSDVTSAQYF. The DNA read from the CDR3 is TGTGCCAGCAGCTTCCTCTCCGATGTGACTAGCGCG.

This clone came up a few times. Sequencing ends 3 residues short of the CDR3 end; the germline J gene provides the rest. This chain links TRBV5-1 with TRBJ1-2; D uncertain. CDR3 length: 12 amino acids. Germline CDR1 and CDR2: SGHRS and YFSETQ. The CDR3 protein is CASSLGADTYTF. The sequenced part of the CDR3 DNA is TGCGCCAGCAGCTTGGGTGCAGATACC.

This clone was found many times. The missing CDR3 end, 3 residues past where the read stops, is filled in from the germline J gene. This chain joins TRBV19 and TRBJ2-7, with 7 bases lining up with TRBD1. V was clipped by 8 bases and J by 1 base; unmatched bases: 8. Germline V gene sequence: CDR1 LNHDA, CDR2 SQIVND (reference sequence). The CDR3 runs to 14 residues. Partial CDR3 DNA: TGTGCCAGTTCTACAGGGGTTTGGTCCTACGAG. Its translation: CASSTGVWSYE. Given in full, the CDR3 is CASSTGVWSYEQYF.

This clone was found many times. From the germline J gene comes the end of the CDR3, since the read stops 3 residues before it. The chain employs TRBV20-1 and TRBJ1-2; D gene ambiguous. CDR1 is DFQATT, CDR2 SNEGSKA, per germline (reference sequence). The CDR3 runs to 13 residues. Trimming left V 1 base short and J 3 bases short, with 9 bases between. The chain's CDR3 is CSARAYMDYGYTF. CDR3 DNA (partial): TGCAGTGCTAGAGCTTACATGGACTATGGC.

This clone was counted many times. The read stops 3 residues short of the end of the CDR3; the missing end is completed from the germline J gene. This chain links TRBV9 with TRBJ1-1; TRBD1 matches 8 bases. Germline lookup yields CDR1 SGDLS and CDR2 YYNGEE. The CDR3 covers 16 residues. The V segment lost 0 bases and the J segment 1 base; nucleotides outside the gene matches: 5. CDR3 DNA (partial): TGTGCCAGCAGCGTAGGGCAGGGGGCCACGAACACTGAA. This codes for CASSVGQGATNTE. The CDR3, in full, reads CASSVGQGATNTEAFF.

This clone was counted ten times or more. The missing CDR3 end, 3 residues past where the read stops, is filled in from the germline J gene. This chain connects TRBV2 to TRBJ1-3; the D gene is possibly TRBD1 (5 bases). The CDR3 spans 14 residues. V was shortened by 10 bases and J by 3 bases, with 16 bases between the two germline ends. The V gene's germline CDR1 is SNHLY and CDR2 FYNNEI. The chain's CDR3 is CATRGELSGNTIYF. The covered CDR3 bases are TGTGCCACCCGGGGGGAGTTAAGTGGAAACACC.

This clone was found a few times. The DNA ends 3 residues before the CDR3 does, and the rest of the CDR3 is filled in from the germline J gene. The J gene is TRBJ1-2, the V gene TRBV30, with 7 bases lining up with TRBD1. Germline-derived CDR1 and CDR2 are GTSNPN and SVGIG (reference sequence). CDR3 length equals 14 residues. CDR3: CAWSMTGRTDTYTF. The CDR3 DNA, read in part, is TGTGCCTGGAGTATGACAGGGAGAACAGATACC.

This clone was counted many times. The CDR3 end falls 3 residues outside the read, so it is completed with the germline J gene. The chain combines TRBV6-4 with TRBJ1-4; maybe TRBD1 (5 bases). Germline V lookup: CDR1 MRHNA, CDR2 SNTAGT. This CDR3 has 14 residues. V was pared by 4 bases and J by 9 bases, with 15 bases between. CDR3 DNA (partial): TGTGCCAGCAGTGCCTTCCAGGACATGAAAAAA. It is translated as CASSAFQDMKK. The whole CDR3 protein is CASSAFQDMKKLFF.

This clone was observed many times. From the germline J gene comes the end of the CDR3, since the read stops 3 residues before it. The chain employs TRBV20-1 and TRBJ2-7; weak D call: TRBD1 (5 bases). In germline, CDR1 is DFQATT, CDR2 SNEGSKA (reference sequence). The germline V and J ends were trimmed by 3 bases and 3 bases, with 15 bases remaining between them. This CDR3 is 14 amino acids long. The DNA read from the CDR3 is TGCAGTGCTAGGTTAGGACAACCAAACTACGAG. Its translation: CSARLGQPNYE. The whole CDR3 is CSARLGQPNYEQYF.

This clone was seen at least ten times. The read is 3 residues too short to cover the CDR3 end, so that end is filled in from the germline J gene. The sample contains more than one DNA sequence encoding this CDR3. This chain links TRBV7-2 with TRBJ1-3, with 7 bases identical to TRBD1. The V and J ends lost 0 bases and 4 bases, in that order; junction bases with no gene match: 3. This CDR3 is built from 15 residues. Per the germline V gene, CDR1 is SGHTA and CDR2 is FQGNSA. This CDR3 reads CASSLAGGLGNTIYF. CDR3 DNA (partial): TGTGCCAGCAGCTTAGCAGGGGGCTTGGGAAACACC. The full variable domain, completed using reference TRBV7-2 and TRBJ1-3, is GAGVSQSPSNKVTEKGKDVELRCDPISGHTALYWYRQSLGQGLEFLIYFQGNSAPDKSGLPSDRFSAERTGGSVSTLTIQRTQQEDSAVYLCASSLAGGLGNTIYFGEGSWLTVV.

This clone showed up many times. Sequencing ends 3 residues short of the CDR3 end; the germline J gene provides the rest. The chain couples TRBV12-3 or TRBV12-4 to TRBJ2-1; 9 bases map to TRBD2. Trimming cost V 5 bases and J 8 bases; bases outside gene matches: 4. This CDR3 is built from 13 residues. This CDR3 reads CASSRQREDEQFF. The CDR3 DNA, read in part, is TGTGCCAGCAGTCGTCAGCGGGAGGATGAG.

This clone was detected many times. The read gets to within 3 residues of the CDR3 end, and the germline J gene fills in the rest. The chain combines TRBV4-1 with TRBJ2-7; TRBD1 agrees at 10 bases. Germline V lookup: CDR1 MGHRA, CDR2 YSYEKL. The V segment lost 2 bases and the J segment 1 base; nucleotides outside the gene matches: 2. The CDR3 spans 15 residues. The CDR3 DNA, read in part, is TGCGCCAGCAGCCAACCGGGACAGGGGTCCTACGAG. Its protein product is CASSQPGQGSYE. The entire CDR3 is CASSQPGQGSYEQYF.

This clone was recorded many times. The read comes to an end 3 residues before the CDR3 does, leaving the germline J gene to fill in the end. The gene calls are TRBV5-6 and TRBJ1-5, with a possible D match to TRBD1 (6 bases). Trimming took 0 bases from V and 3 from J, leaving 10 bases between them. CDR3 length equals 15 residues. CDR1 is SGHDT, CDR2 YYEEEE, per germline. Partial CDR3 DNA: TGTGCCAGCAGCTTGGGGCAGGGGACCAATCAGCCC. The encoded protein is CASSLGQGTNQP. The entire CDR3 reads CASSLGQGTNQPQHF.

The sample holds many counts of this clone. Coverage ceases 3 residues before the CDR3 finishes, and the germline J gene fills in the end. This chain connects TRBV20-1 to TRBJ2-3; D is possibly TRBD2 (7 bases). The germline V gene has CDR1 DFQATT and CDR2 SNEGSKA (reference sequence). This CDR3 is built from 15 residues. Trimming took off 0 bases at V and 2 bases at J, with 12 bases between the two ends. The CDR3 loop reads CSARDGGGSTDTQYF. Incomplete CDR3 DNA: TGCAGTGCTAGAGATGGGGGGGGCTCCACAGATACG.

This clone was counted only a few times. CDR3 protein: CASNPTGGIAGQYF. Incomplete CDR3 DNA: TGTGCCAGTAATCCCACAGGGGGCATCGCCGGT. J is TRBJ2-4 and V is TRBV19; TRBD1 aligns across 9 bases. The read halts 3 residues ahead of the CDR3 end, with the missing end drawn from the germline J gene. CDR1 is LNHDA and CDR2 is SQIVND in the germline V gene (reference sequence). CDR3 length: 14 amino acids.

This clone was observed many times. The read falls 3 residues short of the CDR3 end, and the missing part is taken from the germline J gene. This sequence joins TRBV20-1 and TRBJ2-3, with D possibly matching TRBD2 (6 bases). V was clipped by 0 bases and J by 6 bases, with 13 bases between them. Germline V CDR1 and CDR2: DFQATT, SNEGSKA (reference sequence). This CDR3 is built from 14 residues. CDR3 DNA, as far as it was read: TGCAGTGCTAGAGATCGGGGAGGTCAGGATACG. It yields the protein CSARDRGGQDT. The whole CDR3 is CSARDRGGQDTQYF.

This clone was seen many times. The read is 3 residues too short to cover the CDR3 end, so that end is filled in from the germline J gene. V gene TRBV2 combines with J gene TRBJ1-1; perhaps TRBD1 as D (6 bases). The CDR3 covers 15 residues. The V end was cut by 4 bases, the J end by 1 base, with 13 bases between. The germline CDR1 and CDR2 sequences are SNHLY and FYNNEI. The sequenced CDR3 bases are TGTGCCAGCAGTGTTTACGTGGGGGCGAACACTGAA. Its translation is CASSVYVGANTE. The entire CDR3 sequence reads CASSVYVGANTEAFF.

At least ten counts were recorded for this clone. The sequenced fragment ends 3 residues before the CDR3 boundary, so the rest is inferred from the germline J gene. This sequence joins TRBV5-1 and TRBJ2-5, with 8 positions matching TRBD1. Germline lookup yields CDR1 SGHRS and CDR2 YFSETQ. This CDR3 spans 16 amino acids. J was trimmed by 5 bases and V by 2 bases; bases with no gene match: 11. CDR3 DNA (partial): TGCGCCAGCAGCTTAAGACCCCAGGGGGCTGGTGAGACC. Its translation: CASSLRPQGAGET. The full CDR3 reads CASSLRPQGAGETQYF.

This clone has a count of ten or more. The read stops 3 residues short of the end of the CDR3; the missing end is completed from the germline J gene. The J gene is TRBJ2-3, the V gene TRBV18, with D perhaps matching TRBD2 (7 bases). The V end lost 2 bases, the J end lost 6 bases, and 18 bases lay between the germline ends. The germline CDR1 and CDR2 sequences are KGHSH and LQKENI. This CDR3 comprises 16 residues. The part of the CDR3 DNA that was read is TGTGCCAGCTCACCAAATGCTGCGGGGGCGGGGGATACG. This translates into CASSPNAAGAGDT. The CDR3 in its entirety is CASSPNAAGAGDTQYF.

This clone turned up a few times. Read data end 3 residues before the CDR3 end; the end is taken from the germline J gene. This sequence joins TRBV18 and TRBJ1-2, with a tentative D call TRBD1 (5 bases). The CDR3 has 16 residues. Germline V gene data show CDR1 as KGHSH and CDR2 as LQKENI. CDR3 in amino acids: CASSPRGSGKADTYTF. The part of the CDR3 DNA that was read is TGTGCCAGCTCACCCCGAGGCTCAGGGAAGGCAGATACC. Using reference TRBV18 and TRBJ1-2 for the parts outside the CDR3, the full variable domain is NAGVMQNPRHLVRRRGQEARLRCSPMKGHSHVYWYRQLPEEGLKFMVYLQKENIIDESGMPKERFSAEFPKEGPSILRIQQVVRGDSAAYFCASSPRGSGKADTYTFGSGTRLTVV.

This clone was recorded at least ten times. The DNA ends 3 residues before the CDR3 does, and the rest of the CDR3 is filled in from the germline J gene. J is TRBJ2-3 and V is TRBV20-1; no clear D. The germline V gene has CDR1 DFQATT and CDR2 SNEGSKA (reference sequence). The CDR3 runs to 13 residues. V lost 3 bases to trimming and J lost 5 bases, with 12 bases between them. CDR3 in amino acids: CSASGYRRDTQYF. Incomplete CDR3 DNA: TGCAGTGCTAGTGGGTACAGAAGAGATACG.

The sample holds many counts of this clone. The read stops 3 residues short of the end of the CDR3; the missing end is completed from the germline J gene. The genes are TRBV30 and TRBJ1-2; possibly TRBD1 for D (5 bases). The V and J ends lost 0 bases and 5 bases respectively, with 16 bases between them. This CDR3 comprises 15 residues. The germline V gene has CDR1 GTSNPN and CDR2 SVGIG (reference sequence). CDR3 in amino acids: CAWSVLSGSLYGYTF. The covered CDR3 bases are TGTGCCTGGAGTGTACTGTCAGGGTCCCTTTATGGC.